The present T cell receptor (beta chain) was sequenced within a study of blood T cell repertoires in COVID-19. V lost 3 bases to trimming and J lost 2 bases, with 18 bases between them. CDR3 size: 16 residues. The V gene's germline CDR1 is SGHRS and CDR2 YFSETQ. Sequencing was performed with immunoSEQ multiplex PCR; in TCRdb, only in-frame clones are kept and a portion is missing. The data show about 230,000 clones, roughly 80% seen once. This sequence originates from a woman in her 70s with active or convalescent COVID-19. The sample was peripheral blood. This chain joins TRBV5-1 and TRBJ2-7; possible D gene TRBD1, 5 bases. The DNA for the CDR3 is TGCGCCAGCAGCTCCACCCGGACAAACCCGCCCTACGAGCAGTACTTC. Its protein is CASSSTRTNPPYEQYF.